This record covers a single T cell receptor (beta chain). A CD45RO/CCR7/CD25/CD127/CD95/CD27 panel sorted naive, central memory, regulatory and stem cell-like memory CD4+ cells. The entirety of the isolated RNA underwent reverse transcription, so expressed TCRB transcripts were sequenced. TCRdb's table, derived via immunoSEQ multiplex PCR, lists solely in-frame clones and lacks some. The repertoire holds roughly 400,000 clones, with around 13% as singletons. This sample stems from a study of beta chain features in type 1 diabetes. Germline V gives CDR1 SGHDN, CDR2 FVKESK. V lost 0 bases and J 11 bases, leaving 13 bases between the germline ends. The CDR3 has 13 residues.

The sample comprised naive CD4+ T cells from blood. V usage is TRBV14 and J usage is TRBJ1-2; D gene ambiguous. This receptor was identified in a man younger than 45 in good health. The CDR3 region has the DNA TGTGCCAGCAGCCAAGATCCGTCGCTGATATACACCTTC. This sequence encodes CASSQDPSLIYTF. Complete variable domain (other parts from reference TRBV14 and TRBJ1-2): EAGVTQFPSHSVIEKGQTVTLRCDPISGHDNLYWYRRVMGKEIKFLLHFVKESKQDESGMPNNRFLAERTGGTYSTLKVQPAELEDSGVYFCASSQDPSLIYTFGSGTRLTVV.